This entry concerns a single T cell receptor (beta chain). Its antigen is unknown. Measured with immunoSEQ multiplex PCR; TCRdb has only the in-frame clones, and not every one. The table includes thousands of clones, 65% to 75% detected once. The data stem from a study of somatic mutations in cytotoxic T cells in rheumatoid arthritis. Turning to the study itself: Sorting by flow gave nearly 100% purity for some V beta antibody-stained T-cell populations, including V beta1+ cells sequenced for TCRB. Overall study findings and caveats: Rheumatoid arthritis patients were compared with age-matched healthy controls, and their CD8+ T-cell clonality did not differ significantly.

CDR1 and CDR2 from the germline V gene are LNHDA and SQIVND (reference sequence). The CDR3 totals 13 residues. Deletions cut 5 bases from V and 1 base from J, with 9 bases between. The TCR originated in a man in his forties in good health. The gene calls are TRBV19 and TRBJ2-7; D is possibly TRBD1 (6 bases). The sequenced sample was CD8+ T cells sorted from blood. The DNA of the CDR3 is TGTGCCAGTAGTTTGGACAGTTCCTACGAGCAGTACTTC. Its protein is CASSLDSSYEQYF. Full variable domain (missing parts from reference TRBV19 and TRBJ2-7): DGGITQSPKYLFRKEGQNVTLSCEQNLNHDAMYWYRQDPGQGLRLIYYSQIVNDFQKGDIAEGYSVSREKKESFPLTVTSAQKNPTAFYLCASSLDSSYEQYFGPGTRLTVT.